Listed below are T cell receptor beta chains from one sample, sequenced in a study of molecular identifiers for immune sequencing clone quantification. TCRdb analysed the PCR reads with MiXCR anew, one entry per CDR3 protein. Among some 580,000 distinct CDR3 sequences, about 25% were seen once, and the ten largest hold about 0.8%. The sample taken for sequencing was naive CD8+ T cells from blood, with Jurkat cell RNA spiked in. Receptor source: a human donor in good health. Some libraries in this study had Jurkat cell RNA spiked in. CDR3s include the opening cysteine and the closing phenylalanine or tryptophan. The order of the fields is clone size, V gene, CDR3 length, J gene, D gene, CDR3 DNA, CDR3 protein. The D gene is left open where the match is weak. Clone size is shown for a subset of rows, as once, few, many or a class of expanded clone.

>-|TRBV5-6|15|TRBJ1-3|TRBD1
TGTGCCAGCAGCTTGAAGAGGGGGCTCGGAAACACCATATATTTT
CASSLKRGLGNTIYF
>-|TRBV27|15|TRBJ1-5|-
TGTGCCAGCAGTTCCATCGGGATGGGCAATCAGCTCCAGCATTTT
CASSSIGMGNQLQHF
>-|TRBV5-1|14|TRBJ2-3|TRBD2
TGCGCCAGCAACCTAGCGGGAGGGGTAGATACGCAGTATTTT
CASNLAGGVDTQYF
>many|TRBV4-3|16|TRBJ1-2|-
TGCGCCAGCAGCCAAGATTTAGTGGGGCAGAGTTATGGCTACACCTTC
CASSQDLVGQSYGYTF
>many|TRBV7-6|16|TRBJ2-7|-
TGTGCCAGCAGCCCCCGCCGGAATGCGTTTGGGGCCGAGCAGTACTTC
CASSPRRNAFGAEQYF
>many|TRBV12-3/TRBV12-4|16|TRBJ2-3|-
TGTGCCAGCAGATCAGACGCGGGTTGGGGCACAGATACGCAGTATTTT
CASRSDAGWGTDTQYF
>few|TRBV4-3|16|TRBJ2-7|-
TGCGCCAGCAGCCAAGATCATAGACAGGAGGGCGGCGAGCAGTACTTC
CASSQDHRQEGGEQYF
>-|TRBV10-3|13|TRBJ1-4|TRBD1
TGTGCCATCAGGGACAGGGCTGATGAAAAACTGTTTTTT
CAIRDRADEKLFF
>few|TRBV7-2|13|TRBJ1-4|-
TGTGCCAGCAGCTTAGAAGGCCCCGAAAAACTGTTTTTT
CASSLEGPEKLFF
>-|TRBV11-3|15|TRBJ2-5|TRBD2
TGTGCCCGCAGCCCCGGGACTAGAAACGGGGAGACCCAGTACTTC
CARSPGTRNGETQYF
>few|TRBV7-9|17|TRBJ2-3|TRBD1
TGTGCCAGCGCCTCTATTCGGAGAGGGGGCAGGGAAGATACGCAGTATTTT
CASASIRRGGREDTQYF
>many|TRBV27|15|TRBJ2-3|-
TGTGCCAGCAGTCCCTTCGGGCTTCACACAGATACGCAGTATTTT
CASSPFGLHTDTQYF
>few|TRBV6-6|16|TRBJ1-6|TRBD1
TGTGCCAGCGAAACGGGTCGAGGGACAGGGAGCTCACCCCTCCACTTT
CASETGRGTGSSPLHF
>many|TRBV6-5|13|TRBJ2-7|-
TGTGCCAGCAGTCACCAAAGCTCCTACGAGCAGTACTTC
CASSHQSSYEQYF
>-|TRBV3-1|16|TRBJ1-5|-
TGTGCCAGCAGCCAAGATCTCGCGGGGGGCAATCAGCCCCAGCATTTT
CASSQDLAGGNQPQHF
>-|TRBV13|15|TRBJ1-1|-
TGTGCCAGCAGTCCTACGACAGGTATGGGCACTGAAGCTTTCTTT
CASSPTTGMGTEAFF
>-|TRBV6-2/TRBV6-3|16|TRBJ2-5|TRBD2
TGTGCCAGCAGTTTAACTGCGCCACTAGCGGAAGAGACCCAGTACTTC
CASSLTAPLAEETQYF
>many|TRBV25-1|16|TRBJ2-7|-
TGTGCCACCAACCCCCGAGATGCCCCGGGAAACTACGAGCAGTACTTC
CATNPRDAPGNYEQYF
>-|TRBV9|14|TRBJ2-5|-
TGTGCCAGCAGCGATAGTGGACTCGAAGAGACCCAGTACTTC
CASSDSGLEETQYF
>-|TRBV12-3/TRBV12-4|12|TRBJ1-4|-
TGTGCCAGCCAGGGACCAAATGAAAAACTGTTTTTT
CASQGPNEKLFF
>few|TRBV27|14|TRBJ1-4|TRBD1
TGTGCCAGCAGCCGACAGGGGGTGTATGAAAAACTGTTTTTT
CASSRQGVYEKLFF
>-|TRBV7-9|16|TRBJ2-7|TRBD1
TGTGCCAGCAGCTTATTTAGAGGACAGGGGGGATACGAGCAGTACTTC
CASSLFRGQGGYEQYF
>-|TRBV27|14|TRBJ2-3|-
TGTGCCAGCAGTCCAAGACTAGGCACAGATACGCAGTATTTT
CASSPRLGTDTQYF
>-|TRBV30|15|TRBJ2-3|-
TGTGCCTGGAGTGGTGGAGGATCTAGCACAGATACGCAGTATTTT
CAWSGGGSSTDTQYF
>few|TRBV29-1|12|TRBJ2-5|-
TGCAGCGTTGAAGACATGGGAGAGCCCCAGTACTTC
CSVEDMGEPQYF
>-|TRBV6-2/TRBV6-3|15|TRBJ2-5|TRBD2
TGTGCCAGCAGCTTGTCCCCGGGAGGGGAAGAGACCCAGTACTTC
CASSLSPGGEETQYF
>many|TRBV5-8|16|TRBJ1-2|TRBD1
TGTGCCAGCAGCTTGGCAGGGACAGGGGACAACTATGGCTACACCTTC
CASSLAGTGDNYGYTF
>many|TRBV7-9|14|TRBJ1-1|-
TGTGCCAGCAGCTTAGTTGTTCGACCAACTGAAGCTTTCTTT
CASSLVVRPTEAFF
>many|TRBV7-2|14|TRBJ1-1|-
TGTGCCAGCAGCTCCCCGGCAGGGGTTCCTGAAGCTTTCTTT
CASSSPAGVPEAFF
>-|TRBV9|16|TRBJ2-2|TRBD1
TGTGCCAGCAGCGCGCGGACAGGGGCGAACACCGGGGAGCTGTTTTTT
CASSARTGANTGELFF
>-|TRBV7-3|15|TRBJ2-1|TRBD2
TGTGCCAGCAGCTACTCCGGGACTACCTTCAATGAGCAGTTCTTC
CASSYSGTTFNEQFF
>-|TRBV4-3|18|TRBJ2-5|TRBD2
TGCGCCAGCAGCCAAGAGTCTAGCGGAACCTTGTACCAAGAGACCCAGTACTTC
CASSQESSGTLYQETQYF
>-|TRBV28|15|TRBJ2-7|-
TGTGCCAGCAACCGACCCCCCGGAAACTGGGACGAGCAGTACTTC
CASNRPPGNWDEQYF
>-|TRBV30|17|TRBJ2-4|TRBD2
TGTGCCTGGAACGTAGGAGCGGGAGGTTTCTTTGGGAACATTCAGTACTTC
CAWNVGAGGFFGNIQYF
>many|TRBV27|11|TRBJ2-5|-
TGTGCCAGCAGTTTCCGGCAGACCCAGTACTTC
CASSFRQTQYF
>many|TRBV29-1|13|TRBJ1-1|-
TGCAGCGCTTACCCCCAGGGCGCCACTGAAGCTTTCTTT
CSAYPQGATEAFF
>-|TRBV4-3|14|TRBJ1-1|-
TGCGCCAGCACCCGGACGCGGGGGGCCACTGAAGCTTTCTTT
CASTRTRGATEAFF
>many|TRBV28|14|TRBJ2-5|TRBD1
TGTGCCAGCAGTTCCTGGACAGGGGAGGAGACCCAGTACTTC
CASSSWTGEETQYF
>few|TRBV9|13|TRBJ1-1|-
TGTGCCAGCGGGGGAGAGATGAACACTGAAGCTTTCTTT
CASGGEMNTEAFF
>many|TRBV5-4|15|TRBJ2-7|TRBD2
TGTGCCAGCAGCCCGGCTAGCGGGAGTTCCTACGAGCAGTACTTC
CASSPASGSSYEQYF
>-|TRBV25-1|13|TRBJ2-7|-
TGTGCCAGCGGAGAGACAGGGACTTACGAGCAGTACTTC
CASGETGTYEQYF
>many|TRBV6-1|12|TRBJ1-1|-
TGTGCCAGCACTGGAAGGAACACTGAAGCTTTCTTT
CASTGRNTEAFF
>few|TRBV4-1|14|TRBJ2-3|-
TGCGCCAGCAACCAAGTCGGACCTACAGATACGCAGTATTTT
CASNQVGPTDTQYF
>many|TRBV4-1|14|TRBJ1-1|-
TGTGCCAGCAGCCCTGAAGGCCTGAACACTGAAGCTTTCTTT
CASSPEGLNTEAFF
>many|TRBV24-1|13|TRBJ2-1|-
TGTGCCACCAGTGATTTAATGGGAAATGAGCAGTTCTTC
CATSDLMGNEQFF
>few|TRBV6-2/TRBV6-3|15|TRBJ1-5|-
TGTGCCAGCAGTACTCTGGACAGACCCAATCAGCCCCAGCATTTT
CASSTLDRPNQPQHF
>-|TRBV19|15|TRBJ1-1|-
TGTGCCAGTAGTATCGGCCCCGGGCTGAACACTGAAGCTTTCTTT
CASSIGPGLNTEAFF
>few|TRBV21-1|17|TRBJ2-6|-
TGTGCCAGCAGCTCAGGGACAGGGGTGGCTGGGGCCAACGTCCTGACTTTC
CASSSGTGVAGANVLTF
>many|TRBV27|14|TRBJ2-3|-
TGTGCCAGCAGTCCCGGATTTCACACAGATACGCAGTATTTT
CASSPGFHTDTQYF
>many|TRBV7-2|17|TRBJ2-6|TRBD1
TGTGCCAGCAGCTTTGGGACAGTACCGTCTGGGGCCAACGTCCTGACTTTC
CASSFGTVPSGANVLTF
>-|TRBV5-6|11|TRBJ2-1|-
TGTGCCAGCAGCCAGGGACCGGAAGAGTTCTTC
CASSQGPEEFF
>many|TRBV30|14|TRBJ2-3|-
TGTGCCTGGAGTATGACAGGATACTTGGATACGCAGTATTTT
CAWSMTGYLDTQYF
>-|TRBV13|15|TRBJ2-5|-
TGTGCCAGCAGCTTAAAGGGGATTTTCCAAGAGACCCAGTACTTC
CASSLKGIFQETQYF